These T cell receptor beta chains were read from a single sample in a study of cytomegalovirus exposure and HLA in healthy donors. Sequencing was performed with immunoSEQ multiplex PCR; in TCRdb, only in-frame clones are kept and a portion is missing. The data hold 85,000 to 100,000 clones, with roughly 80% observed a single time. The source material was PBMCs. These receptors originate from a girl aged 2 to 10 in good health and CMV-seropositive. Both conserved end residues are part of each CDR3. D genes are given only for firm matches. The size of a clone is reported for some rows only, either as once, few or many, or as a class for expanded clones.

clone size,V gene,D gene,J gene,CDR3 DNA,CDR3 protein
once,TRBV25-1,TRBD2,TRBJ2-3,TGTGCCAGCAGTCTCGCGGGAGCAATCGCAGATACGCAGTATTTT,CASSLAGAIADTQYF
-,TRBV28,-,TRBJ2-1,TGTGATCGAGCTTACAATGAGCAGTTCTTC,CDRAYNEQFF
-,TRBV19,-,TRBJ2-7,TGTGCCACCCGGCGGGGAGATTACGAGCAGTACTTC,CATRRGDYEQYF
-,TRBV28,-,TRBJ1-4,TGTGCCAGCAGTCCCGCGAAGGAAAAACTGTTTTTT,CASSPAKEKLFF
-,TRBV6-5,-,TRBJ1-5,TGTGCCAGCAGTTACGGGGGCGGCAATCAGCCCCAGCATTTT,CASSYGGGNQPQHF
-,TRBV6-5,TRBD2,TRBJ2-7,TGTGCCAGCAGAGGGGAGGGGTTGTTAACCTACGAGCAGTACTTC,CASRGEGLLTYEQYF
-,TRBV6-5,TRBD2,TRBJ2-3,TGTGCCAGCAGTTCCGGCGGGAGAGGGGTAGATACGCAGTATTTT,CASSSGGRGVDTQYF
-,TRBV5-4,TRBD2,TRBJ2-7,TGTGCCAGTTCCCCTGAGCGGGGGCAGGAGACCTACGAGCAGTACTTC,CASSPERGQETYEQYF
-,TRBV4-1,TRBD2,TRBJ2-1,TGCGCCAGCAGCCAAGAAGAAGCGGGAGGTTACAATGAGCAGTTCTTC,CASSQEEAGGYNEQFF
-,TRBV19,-,TRBJ1-2,TGTGCCAGTATTCGGACAGTGGGAAACTATGGCTACACCTTC,CASIRTVGNYGYTF
-,TRBV29-1,-,TRBJ2-5,TGCAGCGTCGGGAAAGAAGAGACCCAGTACTTC,CSVGKEETQYF
once,TRBV25-1,TRBD1,TRBJ2-3,TGTGCCAGCAGTGAATGGCGACAGGGCATGGATACGCAGTATTTT,CASSEWRQGMDTQYF
-,TRBV25-1,TRBD1,TRBJ2-7,TGTGCCAGCAGTCTCCCGGGACAGGGGACCTTCTACGAGCAGTACTTC,CASSLPGQGTFYEQYF
-,TRBV5-1,-,TRBJ1-1,TGCGCCAGCAACTCAGGGAATCCGACTGAAGCTTTCTTT,CASNSGNPTEAFF
-,TRBV9,TRBD2,TRBJ2-7,TGTGCCAGCAGCGTGGGATCTAGCGGGGGCAACGCCGACGAGCAGTACTTC,CASSVGSSGGNADEQYF
-,TRBV5-1,TRBD1,TRBJ2-3,TGCGCCAGCAGCCCAATGACAGGGGTAGGCACAGATACGCAGTATTTT,CASSPMTGVGTDTQYF
-,TRBV28,TRBD1,TRBJ1-1,TGTGCCAGCAGTGAACAGGGGAGGACTGAAGCTTTCTTT,CASSEQGRTEAFF
few,TRBV28,TRBD1,TRBJ2-7,TGTGCCAGCAGTCCGCTCGGACAGGGGTCCCACGAGCAGTACTTC,CASSPLGQGSHEQYF
few,TRBV4-1,-,TRBJ1-1,TGCGCCAGCAGCCAAACCGCGACTTTCACCACTGAAGCTTTCTTT,CASSQTATFTTEAFF
-,TRBV4-1,-,TRBJ1-5,TGCGCCAGCAGCCTCGGAGGGTTCAATCAGCCCCAGCATTTT,CASSLGGFNQPQHF
-,TRBV15,TRBD1,TRBJ1-5,TGTGCCACCAGCACCCGGGACCTTGTCCACAGGGGGGATCAGCCCCAGCATTTT,CATSTRDLVHRGDQPQHF
once,TRBV5-1,TRBD2,TRBJ2-7,TGCGCCAGCAGCTTAAGCGGGAGTGATCACGAGCAGTACTTC,CASSLSGSDHEQYF
-,TRBV7-9,-,TRBJ1-5,TGTGCCAGCAGCCTCTCCTCCGGGGAACAAAGACAGCCCCAGCATTTT,CASSLSSGEQRQPQHF
-,TRBV28,TRBD1,TRBJ2-7,TGTGCCAGCAGTTTATTCCCGGGACAGCGGTACGAGCAGTACTTC,CASSLFPGQRYEQYF
once,TRBV6-4,-,TRBJ1-1,TGTGCCAGCAGTATCGGGGGCGGGGGCTCTGAAGCTTTCTTT,CASSIGGGGSEAFF
-,TRBV28,-,TRBJ2-1,TGTGCCAGCAGTTTGAGTCTTCCCTACAATGAGCAGTTCTTC,CASSLSLPYNEQFF
-,TRBV10-2,-,TRBJ2-1,TGCGCCAGTACCAAGAGGTGGAGCGAGCGGGACAACAATGAGCAGTTCTTC,CASTKRWSERDNNEQFF
-,TRBV28,-,TRBJ1-2,TGTGCCAGCAGTTTACCACCCGACAGTACCTATGGCTACACCTTC,CASSLPPDSTYGYTF
-,TRBV25-1,TRBD2,TRBJ2-2,TGTGCCAGCACGACTAGCGGGAGGAGTGAGGAGCTGTTTTTT,CASTTSGRSEELFF
-,TRBV30,-,TRBJ1-5,TGTGCCTGGAGTGTACGTTTCAGGGGAGAACAGCCCCAGCATTTT,CAWSVRFRGEQPQHF
-,TRBV25-1,-,TRBJ1-1,TGTGCCAGCAGTGTAAACATGAACACTGAAGCTTTCTTT,CASSVNMNTEAFF
few,TRBV5-1,TRBD2,TRBJ2-1,TGCGCCAGCAGCCGACTAGCGGGAGTTCGAAATGAGCAGTTCTTC,CASSRLAGVRNEQFF
few,TRBV30,-,TRBJ2-7,TGTGCCGCCTGGAGTCGGAGTAGCGGTCCCTACGAGCAGTACTTC,CAAWSRSSGPYEQYF
-,TRBV6-5,-,TRBJ2-7,TGTGCCAGCAGTTACCGGGAGATGGCTAGTCGGGAGCAGTACTTC,CASSYREMASREQYF
-,TRBV7-9,-,TRBJ1-3,TGTGCCAGCAGCAGCCGTTCAGGGGCTAATGGAAACACCATATATTTT,CASSSRSGANGNTIYF
-,TRBV7-9,TRBD1,TRBJ1-1,TGTGCCAGCAGCTCCGGGACAGATACTGAAGCTTTCTTT,CASSSGTDTEAFF
-,TRBV6-1,-,TRBJ1-1,TGTGCCAGCAAGGCGGGCAGGAACACTGAAGCTTTCTTT,CASKAGRNTEAFF
-,TRBV19,-,TRBJ2-3,TGTGCCAGTAGTAAGTCTACCGGAGGTGCAGATACGCAGTATTTT,CASSKSTGGADTQYF
-,TRBV7-6,TRBD1,TRBJ1-6,TGTGCCAGCAGCTTTGACAGGGGGTTTTCACCCCTCCACTTT,CASSFDRGFSPLHF
-,TRBV6-1,-,TRBJ2-7,TGTGCCAGCAGGGACCCTACGGGAACCTACGAGCAGTACTTC,CASRDPTGTYEQYF
-,TRBV29-1,TRBD2,TRBJ2-3,TGCAGCGCCCTGTGGGAAGCGGGATGGACAGATACGCAGTATTTT,CSALWEAGWTDTQYF